This T cell receptor (beta chain) was captured by sequencing in a study of memory CD4+ T cells and cytomegalovirus serostatus. As for the study in general: Of the healthy Belgian adults, 9 were CMV seropositive and 20 to 30 seronegative.

Per the study methods: After removing out-of-frame reads, 2,204,828 distinct TCRbeta sequences remained. Generated by immunoSEQ multiplex PCR, the TCRdb table keeps only in-frame clones and is missing some. V and J calls and clone size are those listed in that table; D and trimming were worked out from the DNA. The sample records 41,000 or so clones, 79% being singletons. Single viable CD3+CD4+CD8-CD45RO+ cells were sorted as the memory CD4+ T cells. Losses at the gene ends were 5 bases for V and 9 bases for J; bases not matched to a gene: 9. The germline V gene encodes CDR1 SNHLY and CDR2 FYNNEI. The length of the CDR3 is 15 residues.

V gene TRBV2 combines with J gene TRBJ1-6, with 8 bases aligning to TRBD1. The sequenced sample consisted of memory CD4+ T cells from blood. This sequence was found in an adult in good health and CMV-seronegative. For the CDR3, the DNA is TGTGCCAGCAGTCAACTTGGACAGGGAACTTCACCCCTCCACTTT. It yields the protein CASSQLGQGTSPLHF.